This is a list of T cell receptor beta chains from one sample in a study of cytomegalovirus exposure and HLA in healthy donors. The repertoire was sequenced with immunoSEQ multiplex PCR; TCRdb's copy has only in-frame clones and lacks some. The data show tens of thousands of clones, 90% seen once. Material: PBMCs. These receptor sequences come from a man younger than 35 in good health and CMV-seronegative. Each CDR3 is given with its conserved first and last residue. Fields, in order: J gene, V gene, D gene, clone size, CDR3 protein, CDR3 DNA. A D gene is named only where the DNA matches it firmly. Clone size is shown for a subset of rows, as once, few, many or a class of expanded clone.

j_call: TRBJ2-3; v_call: TRBV13; d_call: .; clone_size: .; cdr3_aa: CASSLSTNLLADTQYF; cdr3_nt: TGTGCCAGCAGCTTAAGTACTAACCTCCTAGCAGATACGCAGTATTTT
j_call: TRBJ2-5; v_call: TRBV5-1; d_call: TRBD1; clone_size: .; cdr3_aa: CASSGTGEGGETQYF; cdr3_nt: TGCGCCAGCAGCGGGACAGGGGAAGGCGGAGAGACCCAGTACTTC
j_call: TRBJ1-1; v_call: TRBV19; d_call: TRBD1; clone_size: .; cdr3_aa: CASSVDRGLAEAFF; cdr3_nt: TGTGCCAGTAGTGTCGACAGGGGGCTGGCTGAAGCTTTCTTT
j_call: TRBJ2-2; v_call: TRBV9; d_call: .; clone_size: .; cdr3_aa: CASSVPQGSGELFF; cdr3_nt: TGTGCCAGCAGCGTACCACAGGGATCCGGGGAGCTGTTTTTT
j_call: TRBJ2-7; v_call: TRBV30; d_call: TRBD1; clone_size: .; cdr3_aa: CAWRPGQGLYEQYF; cdr3_nt: TGTGCCTGGCGTCCGGGACAGGGACTCTACGAGCAGTACTTC
j_call: TRBJ1-2; v_call: TRBV7-2; d_call: TRBD1; clone_size: .; cdr3_aa: CASSWDRENYGYTF; cdr3_nt: TGTGCCAGCAGCTGGGACAGAGAGAACTATGGCTACACCTTC
j_call: TRBJ2-5; v_call: TRBV5-1; d_call: TRBD1; clone_size: .; cdr3_aa: CASSGAGGSETQYF; cdr3_nt: TGCGCCAGCAGCGGCGCAGGGGGCTCGGAGACCCAGTACTTC
j_call: TRBJ2-3; v_call: TRBV25-1; d_call: .; clone_size: .; cdr3_aa: CASRADRRTPDTQYF; cdr3_nt: TGTGCCAGCAGGGCTGACAGGAGAACCCCAGATACGCAGTATTTT
j_call: TRBJ2-2; v_call: TRBV4-3; d_call: .; clone_size: .; cdr3_aa: CASSQGSRNTGELFF; cdr3_nt: TGCGCCAGCAGCCAAGGTAGTAGAAACACCGGGGAGCTGTTTTTT
j_call: TRBJ2-7; v_call: TRBV7-9; d_call: .; clone_size: .; cdr3_aa: CASSLRAGQAVDSSYEQYF; cdr3_nt: TGTGCCAGCAGTCTTAGAGCGGGACAGGCCGTCGATAGCTCCTACGAGCAGTACTTC
j_call: TRBJ2-3; v_call: TRBV4-2; d_call: TRBD2; clone_size: .; cdr3_aa: CASSHSRLAGGTSTDTQYF; cdr3_nt: TGTGCCAGCAGCCATTCCCGACTAGCGGGAGGGACTAGCACAGATACGCAGTATTTT
j_call: TRBJ2-2; v_call: TRBV9; d_call: .; clone_size: .; cdr3_aa: CASSVGLIAGMGTGELFF; cdr3_nt: TGTGCCAGCAGCGTAGGACTGATCGCCGGGATGGGCACCGGGGAGCTGTTTTTT
j_call: TRBJ2-7; v_call: TRBV18; d_call: TRBD2; clone_size: .; cdr3_aa: CASSQGLALESEQYF; cdr3_nt: TGTGCCAGCTCACAAGGACTAGCTCTTGAGAGCGAGCAGTACTTC
j_call: TRBJ2-7; v_call: TRBV18; d_call: TRBD1; clone_size: few; cdr3_aa: CASSPRMQGVSYEQYF; cdr3_nt: TGTGCCAGCTCACCAAGGATGCAGGGGGTCTCCTACGAGCAGTACTTC
j_call: TRBJ2-2; v_call: TRBV15; d_call: .; clone_size: .; cdr3_aa: CATSGQVLTGELFF; cdr3_nt: TGTGCCACCAGCGGTCAGGTGCTCACCGGGGAGCTGTTTTTT
j_call: TRBJ2-3; v_call: TRBV9; d_call: .; clone_size: .; cdr3_aa: CASSVSSVNTDTQYF; cdr3_nt: TGTGCCAGCAGCGTATCGTCAGTAAACACAGATACGCAGTATTTT
j_call: TRBJ2-1; v_call: TRBV5-6; d_call: TRBD2; clone_size: .; cdr3_aa: CASSLSGLAGVDEQFF; cdr3_nt: TGTGCCAGCAGCTTGAGTGGACTAGCGGGAGTGGATGAGCAGTTCTTC
j_call: TRBJ2-1; v_call: TRBV7-9; d_call: TRBD1; clone_size: few; cdr3_aa: CASSFSGTGYSEQFF; cdr3_nt: TGTGCCAGCAGCTTTTCCGGGACAGGGTATAGTGAGCAGTTCTTC
j_call: TRBJ1-2; v_call: TRBV7-9; d_call: TRBD1; clone_size: .; cdr3_aa: CASSSKGQGYGYTF; cdr3_nt: TGTGCCAGCAGCTCCAAGGGACAGGGCTATGGCTACACCTTC
j_call: TRBJ2-1; v_call: TRBV5-1; d_call: TRBD2; clone_size: few; cdr3_aa: CASSPTGTSPDEQFF; cdr3_nt: TGCGCCAGCAGCCCAACCGGGACTAGCCCGGATGAGCAGTTCTTC